These T cell receptor beta chains were read from a single sample in a study of blood T cell repertoires in COVID-19. Libraries were prepared by immunoSEQ multiplex PCR; TCRdb keeps only in-frame clonotypes and omits some of them. The sample records 55,000 to 80,000 clones, approximately 87% being singletons. The sample taken for sequencing was peripheral blood. These receptors were collected from an elderly woman with acute or convalescent COVID-19. CDR3s include the opening cysteine and the closing phenylalanine or tryptophan. A D gene is named only where the DNA matches it firmly.

d_gene,v_gene,CDR3aa
TRBD1,TRBV12-5,CASGLAQPPGQISYEQYF
-,TRBV27,CASSSWTDNTEAFF
TRBD1,TRBV11-3,CASSLDGGQGVDTIYF
TRBD1,TRBV18,CASSWTGDSNQPQHF
TRBD2,TRBV7-2,CASSLGLAGGSTGELFF
TRBD1,TRBV10-2,CASSESRDSSPLHF
-,TRBV10-3,CAIGTGDYSNQPQHF
TRBD2,TRBV9,CASSVAAGGSYNEQFF
-,TRBV9,CASSAESDFLNTEAFF
TRBD1,TRBV10-3,CAISGDSKNSPLHF
-,TRBV5-5,CASSFGGSYEQYF
-,TRBV9,CASNREATNEKLFF
TRBD2,TRBV6-5,CASRETSGITDTQYF
-,TRBV12-3/TRBV12-4,CASSRGAAGELFF
TRBD1,TRBV9,CASTGQGVYNEQFF
TRBD1,TRBV15,CATSLDRALYYEQYF
TRBD1,TRBV27,CASSVGAGGGTGELFF
-,TRBV19,CASSTRGLRTDTQYF
TRBD2,TRBV14,CASSQDRGRGKDEQFF
TRBD1,TRBV29-1,CSVAPTGIETQYF
TRBD1,TRBV11-3,CASSSKTGGGFGTEAFF
-,TRBV12-3/TRBV12-4,CASTRGSNQPQHF
-,TRBV10-1,CASSDRRDYGYTF
-,TRBV24-1,CATSEQTGAYNEQFF
-,TRBV3-1/TRBV3-2,CASSQVPGQQGYTF
TRBD2,TRBV5-6,CASSLRRLAGNNEQFF
TRBD1,TRBV27,CASSLDRGNTGELFF
-,TRBV12-3/TRBV12-4,CASSVDRVAFF
-,TRBV5-6,CASSPPGGGSGNGYTF
-,TRBV27,CASSPGNYGYTF
-,TRBV24-1,CATGLAVSTDTQYF
-,TRBV6-2/TRBV6-3,CASSYSNRVGTEAFF
-,TRBV11-3,CASSTPGHLGETQYF
-,TRBV5-1,CASSRGTERNQPQHF
-,TRBV3-1/TRBV3-2,CASSQGPTDYSYGYTF
TRBD2,TRBV6-5,CASSLLAELTDTQYF
-,TRBV12-3/TRBV12-4,CASSFSRNQPQHF
-,TRBV24-1,CATSDGGARQGLYNEQFF
-,TRBV11-2,CASSSKQNYEQYF
TRBD2,TRBV9,CASTSGLADNEQFF
-,TRBV25-1,CATARGDTQYF
-,TRBV5-6,CASSLGWQGSQPQHF
TRBD2,TRBV7-9,CASSPGLAVAGELFF
-,TRBV27,CASSFRGTDTQYF
TRBD1,TRBV12-5,CASGPGQGGQPQHF
-,TRBV6-1,CASSQGYQPQHF
-,TRBV27,CASSPRNRGTSNQPQHF
TRBD1,TRBV19,CASSITPDREAFF
-,TRBV7-9,CASSLEGAGAGYTF
TRBD2,TRBV7-2,CASSSGLAGGEETQYF
TRBD1,TRBV28,CASSFDRWGQGEETQYF
TRBD1,TRBV6-1,CASSETDRDSKGYTF
-,TRBV28,CAIRAGNTEAFF
TRBD1,TRBV19,CASSMAGTAYTEAFF